The clone carrying this T cell receptor (beta chain) was counted only a few times. Germline CDR1 and CDR2: LGHDT and YNNKEL (reference sequence). V dropped 2 bases and J dropped 1; count of bases not matched to a gene: 3. The CDR3 consists of 17 residues. Noted time point: newly diagnosed GD, antithyroid drugs for less than 3 months. Extracted RNA from PBMCs served as the source of the TCR library. iRepertoire HTBI primers and Arm-PCR of CDR3 regions built TCR beta libraries. Authors' analysis steps: Detected in the samples were just over 60 TRBV and approximately 14 TRBJ segments. MiXCR was run by TCRdb on the multiplex PCR reads, yielding one entry per CDR3 protein. TCRdb's processing, not the authors' own work, is the source of the V and J calls. The sample has 450,000 to 600,000 distinct CDR3 sequences, roughly 12% seen once. This sample was included in a study of regulatory T cells in long-lasting Graves disease.

These data were also reused for a study on T cells in Graves' hyperthyroidism and ophthalmopathy. That investigation notes: The HTBI set primed first-round TCR CDR3 RT-PCR. In blood, most of the thyroid clonotypes expanded above 0.001 were also present.

The source material was peripheral blood mononuclear cells (PBMCs), sampled at new diagnosis, from a patient treated with antithyroid drugs. The chain links TRBV3-1 to TRBJ2-1; 12 bases map to TRBD2. The origin of this receptor is a man younger than 45 with Graves disease. The CDR3 bases are TGTGCCAGCAGCCAACGACTAGCGGGAGAGTCCTACAATGAGCAGTTCTTC. It is translated as CASSQRLAGESYNEQFF.